The source of this T cell receptor (beta chain) is a study of beta chain features in type 1 diabetes. Overall study findings and caveats: Patients' naive, central memory and Treg TCRB repertoires seemed closer to one another than those of healthy donors.

Each of the sorted populations had a purity greater than 95%. The sequenced template was cDNA made from the entire isolated RNA. The data were produced by immunoSEQ multiplex PCR, yet TCRdb's version contains in-frame clones alone and is incomplete. The top ten hold about 1% of the sample, which has about 13,000 clones, 35% to 55% seen once. Germline CDR1 SNHLY, CDR2 FYNNEI. The CDR3 covers 18 residues. Losses at the gene ends were 6 bases for V and 9 bases for J; bases not matched to a gene: 21. In the case of this clone: Its cognate antigen is unknown.

This sequence joins TRBV2 and TRBJ2-1; 9 nucleotides agree with TRBD2. The receptor's source is a man aged 18-30 years in good health. Specimen: stem cell memory CD4+ T cells from blood. CDR3 coding DNA: TGTGCCAGCAGCCAAGAATCTAGCGGGGTAATAAAACGGGGTGAGCAGTTCTTC. It yields the protein CASSQESSGVIKRGEQFF.